What follows are 32 T cell receptor beta chains derived from one specimen sequenced in a study of OX40 agonist ivuxolimab in advanced cancers. Method: immunoSEQ multiplex PCR; TCRdb's copy keeps in-frame clones and lacks some. This table has more than 15,000 clones, around four fifths appearing once. The sample consisted of CD4+ or CD8+ T cells sorted from blood, taken in a trial of the OX40 agonist ivuxolimab. These receptor sequences come from an adult with an advanced solid tumor such as melanoma, head and neck, liver or kidney cancer.

The rearrangement uses TRBV5-6 and TRBJ1-2; D is unresolved. Germline V lookup: CDR1 SGHDT, CDR2 YYEEEE. Trimming removed 4 bases at V and 4 bases at J, with 17 bases between. The CDR3 is 15 amino acids. The CDR3: CASSPGEGASYGYTF. CDR3 coding DNA: TGTGCCAGCAGCCCTGGGGAGGGAGCGTCCTATGGCTACACCTTC. The full variable domain, its missing parts supplied by reference TRBV5-6 and TRBJ1-2, is DAGVTQSPTHLIKTRGQQVTLRCSPKSGHDTVSWYQQALGQGPQFIFQYYEEEERQRGNFPDRFSGHQFPNYSSELNVNALLLGDSALYLCASSPGEGASYGYTFGSGTRLTVV.

The V call is TRBV7-9, the J call TRBJ2-6; 7 bases line up with TRBD1. V lost 5 bases and J lost 4; bases outside the gene matches: 14. From germline, CDR1 is SEHNR and CDR2 FQNEAQ (reference sequence). This CDR3 has 18 amino acids. The chain's CDR3 is CASSPTGQITLGANVLTF. The CDR3 nucleotides are TGTGCCAGCAGCCCTACGGGACAGATAACCCTGGGGGCCAACGTCCTGACTTTC. Supplemented by reference TRBV7-9 and TRBJ2-6, the full variable domain reads DTGVSQNPRHKITKRGQNVTFRCDPISEHNRLYWYRQTLGQGPEFLTYFQNEAQLEKSRLLSDRFSAERPKGSFSTLEIQRTEQGDSAMYLCASSPTGQITLGANVLTFGAGSRLTVL.

The V and J genes are TRBV28 and TRBJ2-5, with a possible D match to TRBD1 (6 bases). With 4 bases removed from V and 2 bases from J, the gap between germline ends came to 14 bases. CDR1 is MDHEN, CDR2 SYDVKM, per germline. The CDR3 has 15 amino acids. CDR3 residues: CASSSRDTNQETQYF. CDR3 nucleotides: TGTGCCAGCAGTTCCCGGGACACTAATCAAGAGACCCAGTACTTC.

The chain has TRBV4-1 and TRBJ2-2, with TRBD1 matching over 9 bases. The germline CDR1 and CDR2 sequences are MGHRA and YSYEKL. The CDR3 is made up of 19 amino acids. With V trimmed by 0 bases and J by 0 bases, 8 bases remained unmatched. In DNA, the CDR3 is TGCGCCAGCAGCCAAGATGTACAGGGGGCGCGGGCGAACACCGGGGAGCTGTTTTTT. Translated: CASSQDVQGARANTGELFF.

The V gene is TRBV27, the J gene TRBJ2-7, with 9 bases lining up with TRBD1. This CDR3 contains 13 residues. V lost 5 bases, J lost 2 bases, and 1 base stayed unmatched. CDR1 is MNHEY, CDR2 SMNVEV, per germline (reference sequence). The CDR3 here is CASSRTGAYEQYF. The CDR3, as DNA: TGTGCCAGCAGTAGGACAGGGGCCTACGAGCAGTACTTC.

The chain has TRBV7-2 and TRBJ1-1, with D possibly matching TRBD1 (6 bases). The CDR3 totals 13 residues. Trimming took off 4 bases at V and 1 base at J, with 7 bases between the two ends. The V gene's germline CDR1 is SGHTA and CDR2 FQGNSA. The CDR3 here is CASSWTENTEAFF. DNA of the CDR3: TGTGCCAGCAGCTGGACAGAGAACACTGAAGCTTTCTTT.

Many counts were recorded for this clone. The rearrangement links TRBV6-1 to TRBJ1-5; no clear D gene. Trimming stripped 2 bases from V and 7 bases from J, with 18 bases between. In germline, CDR1 is MNHNS, CDR2 SASEGT. CDR3 length equals 16 residues. The CDR3 DNA follows: TGTGCCAGCAGTGAACCTGGCCGCGGAAAGGCACAGCCCCAGCATTTT. This codes for CASSEPGRGKAQPQHF.

In DNA, the CDR3 is TGTGCCTGGAGTGTACGTGGCGAGCAGTACTTC. Residues: CAWSVRGEQYF. The rearrangement joins TRBV30 to TRBJ2-7; D gene ambiguous. CDR1 and CDR2 from the germline V gene are GTSNPN and SVGIG (reference sequence). With 0 bases removed from V and 6 bases from J, the gap between germline ends came to 6 bases. This CDR3 comprises 11 residues.

This clone was seen only once. The CDR3 DNA reads as TGTGCCAGCAGCTTAGCCACAGCATACGAGCAGTACTTC. Amino acid sequence: CASSLATAYEQYF. The chain carries TRBV7-2 and TRBJ2-7; D gene uncertain. Per the germline V gene, CDR1 is SGHTA and CDR2 is FQGNSA. Trimming cost V 0 bases and J 4 bases, with 7 bases left between them. CDR3 size: 13 residues.

This clone was detected once. V usage is TRBV7-3 and J usage is TRBJ1-2; no clear D. This CDR3 region has 14 residues. Germline V lookup: CDR1 SGHTA, CDR2 FQGTGA. The V end was cut by 3 bases, the J end by 2 bases, with 10 bases between. The CDR3 sequence is CASSLENKNYGYTF. Here the CDR3 DNA reads TGTGCCAGCAGCTTGGAGAACAAAAACTATGGCTACACCTTC. Full variable domain (remainder filled in from reference TRBV7-3 and TRBJ1-2): GAGVSQTPSNKVTEKGKYVELRCDPISGHTALYWYRQSLGQGPEFLIYFQGTGAADDSGLPNDRFFAVRPEGSVSTLKIQRTERGDSAVYLCASSLENKNYGYTFGSGTRLTVV.

The V gene is TRBV5-1, the J gene TRBJ2-1; the D is unclear. Per the germline V gene, CDR1 is SGHRS and CDR2 is YFSETQ. Trimming removed 2 bases from V and 10 bases from J, with 13 bases in between. This CDR3 spans 13 amino acids. The chain's CDR3 is CASSLSAAVEQFF. DNA of the CDR3: TGCGCCAGCAGCTTATCTGCCGCCGTAGAGCAGTTCTTC.

The chain employs TRBV5-1 and TRBJ2-7; D may match TRBD1 or TRBD2 (5 bases each). Trimming removed 4 bases at V and 0 bases at J, with 11 bases between. CDR3 size: 14 residues. From germline, CDR1 is SGHRS and CDR2 YFSETQ. The CDR3 nucleotides are TGCGCCAGCAGCCCGGTCGGGGCCTCCTACGAGCAGTACTTC. It translates to CASSPVGASYEQYF.

DNA of the CDR3: TGTGCCAGCGATTCGGGCACAAACATTCAGTACTTC. Its translation: CASDSGTNIQYF. The genes are TRBV25-1 and TRBJ2-4; no firm D call. Germline V gene lookup returns CDR1 MGHDK and CDR2 SYGVNS. The CDR3 sequence is 12 residues long. Trimming took off 8 bases at V and 6 bases at J, with 11 bases between the two ends.

The chain uses TRBV7-8 and TRBJ2-5; maybe TRBD2 (5 bases). Germline V gene lookup returns CDR1 SGHVS and CDR2 FQNEAQ. V was pared by 3 bases and J by 2 bases, with 10 bases between. The CDR3 spans 14 residues. This chain's CDR3 is CASSFTSGQETQYF. The CDR3 DNA reads TGTGCCAGCAGCTTTACCAGCGGACAAGAGACCCAGTACTTC.

The gene calls are TRBV7-9 and TRBJ1-2, with 11 positions matching TRBD1. This CDR3 has 15 residues. Germline V CDR1 and CDR2: SEHNR, FQNEAQ (reference sequence). J was trimmed by 6 bases and V by 5 bases; bases with no gene match: 8. The DNA of the CDR3 is TGTGCCAGCAGCCCACCCGGGACAGGGGGACATGGCTACACCTTC. As protein: CASSPPGTGGHGYTF.

The chain combines TRBV6-1 with TRBJ1-5; possible D gene TRBD1, 5 bases. The CDR3 is 14 amino acids. Germline values: CDR1 MNHNS, CDR2 SASEGT. V lost 3 bases and J 6 bases, leaving 12 bases between the germline ends. The CDR3 reads CASSDLVRGQPQHF. The CDR3 nucleotides read TGTGCCAGCAGTGACCTTGTAAGGGGTCAGCCCCAGCATTTT.

The chain uses TRBV9 and TRBJ2-1, with 8 nucleotides matching TRBD2. Germline V lookup: CDR1 SGDLS, CDR2 YYNGEE. The V and J ends lost 4 bases and 9 bases, in that order; junction bases with no gene match: 18. The CDR3 has 17 amino acids. The CDR3 bases are TGTGCCAGCAGCACCCCCTCCGGGGGGGCCGGGCTGGCTGAGCAGTTCTTC. Translation: CASSTPSGGAGLAEQFF. Full variable domain (rest looked up from reference TRBV9 and TRBJ2-1): DSGVTQTPKHLITATGQRVTLRCSPRSGDLSVYWYQQSLDQGLQFLIQYYNGEERAKGNILERFSAQQFPDLHSELNLSSLELGDSALYFCASSTPSGGAGLAEQFFGPGTRLTVL.

This clone has more than one count but fewer than ten. The chain joins TRBV9 to TRBJ2-1; D is uncertain. Trimming pared 4 bases from V and 0 bases from J, leaving 11 bases between. This CDR3 comprises 15 residues. Per the germline V gene, CDR1 is SGDLS and CDR2 is YYNGEE. The CDR3 DNA reads TGTGCCAGCAGCCCCTGGGGAAGCTCCTACAATGAGCAGTTCTTC. Translating it yields CASSPWGSSYNEQFF.

The chain's CDR3 is CASSQWQGGNQPQHF. In nucleotides, the CDR3 is TGTGCCAGCAGCCAATGGCAGGGTGGCAATCAGCCCCAGCATTTT. The chain employs TRBV16 and TRBJ1-5; weak D call: TRBD1 (5 bases). Germline V gives CDR1 KGHSY, CDR2 FQNENV. This CDR3 comprises 15 residues. The ends were cut back, 1 base at V and 2 bases at J, with 9 bases in the middle.

The rearrangement links TRBV7-6 to TRBJ2-1, with a tentative D call TRBD1 (5 bases). There are 12 residues in the CDR3. Per the germline V gene, CDR1 is SGHVS and CDR2 is FNYEAQ. Trimming cost V 4 bases and J 10 bases, with 11 bases left between them. The CDR3 DNA is TGTGCCAGCAGCTCGACAGCTTGGGAGCAGTTCTTC. Translated, it gives CASSSTAWEQFF.

This clone has more than one count but fewer than ten. This rearrangement joins TRBV29-1 to TRBJ1-1, with D possibly being TRBD1 (6 bases). The length of the CDR3 is 13 residues. Trimming took 4 bases from V and 6 from J, leaving 15 bases between them. Germline CDR1 and CDR2: SQVTM and ANQGSEA. In DNA, the CDR3 is TGCAGCGTTGGGCGACAGGCCCCACCTGAAGCTTTCTTT. This gives the protein CSVGRQAPPEAFF.

The chain links TRBV27 to TRBJ1-2; 8 positions match TRBD1. The V segment lost 8 bases and the J segment 3 bases; nucleotides outside the gene matches: 5. There are 13 residues in the CDR3. Germline V gene sequence: CDR1 MNHEY, CDR2 SMNVEV (reference sequence). CDR3 in DNA: TGTGCCAGCTCTTTACAGGGGGACTATGGCTACACCTTC. The encoded protein is CASSLQGDYGYTF.

Only one count was recorded for this clone. The same CDR3 can be traced to other DNA sequences in this sample. The V call is TRBV7-2, the J call TRBJ2-2; D might be TRBD2 (5 bases). The germline V and J ends were trimmed by 2 bases and 7 bases, with 11 bases remaining between them. Looked up from germline, CDR1 is SGHTA and CDR2 is FQGNSA. The length of the CDR3 is 14 residues. The CDR3 protein is CASSLLAGGGELFF. CDR3 in DNA: TGTGCCAGCAGCTTATTGGCAGGAGGCGGGGAGCTGTTTTTT.

The sample holds a few counts of this clone. The V gene is TRBV4-2, the J gene TRBJ2-6, with D maybe TRBD2 (6 bases). CDR1 and CDR2 from the germline V gene are LGHNA and YNFKEQ. The CDR3 spans 16 residues. V lost 0 bases and J lost 1, with 7 bases in between. CDR3 in amino acids: CASSQETSSGANVLTF. The CDR3 DNA sequence: TGTGCCAGCAGCCAAGAGACTAGTTCTGGGGCCAACGTCCTGACTTTC.

The rearrangement joins TRBV2 to TRBJ2-7; D unresolved. Germline-derived CDR1 and CDR2 are SNHLY and FYNNEI. Trimming took 5 bases from V and 2 from J, leaving 4 bases between them. The CDR3 loop spans 11 amino acids. In nucleotides, the CDR3 is TGTGCCAGCAGTTTAACCTACGAGCAGTACTTC. Amino acids: CASSLTYEQYF.

The chain employs TRBV28 and TRBJ2-1; D remains ambiguous. The CDR3 loop spans 13 amino acids. Between the trimmed V and J ends, which lost 5 bases and 7 bases, there was a span of 12 bases. Germline assignment: CDR1 MDHEN and CDR2 SYDVKM. The CDR3 region has the DNA TGTGCCAGCAGTCCAACCGAGTGGAATGAGCAGTTCTTC. It encodes CASSPTEWNEQFF. The full variable domain, its missing parts supplied by reference TRBV28 and TRBJ2-1, is DVKVTQSSRYLVKRTGEKVFLECVQDMDHENMFWYRQDPGLGLRLIYFSYDVKMKEKGDIPEGYSVSREKKERFSLILESASTNQTSMYLCASSPTEWNEQFFGPGTRLTVL.

The V call is TRBV19, the J call TRBJ1-1; 9 nucleotides agree with TRBD1. This CDR3 contains 13 residues. V was clipped by 5 bases and J by 7 bases; unmatched bases: 5. Germline-derived CDR1 and CDR2 are LNHDA and SQIVND (reference sequence). As DNA, the CDR3 is TGTGCCAGTAGTCAAAGGACAGGGGTTGAAGCTTTCTTT. It specifies CASSQRTGVEAFF.

This rearrangement joins TRBV5-6 to TRBJ2-2, with D unclear. V was shortened by 1 base and J by 1 base, with 8 bases between the two germline ends. Germline-derived CDR1 and CDR2 are SGHDT and YYEEEE. CDR3 length: 15 residues. Here the CDR3 reads CASSLPAVNTGELFF. In DNA, the CDR3 is TGTGCCAGCAGCTTGCCGGCGGTGAACACCGGGGAGCTGTTTTTT.

This sequence joins TRBV7-2 and TRBJ2-1, with D uncertain. Trimming stripped 3 bases from V and 4 bases from J, with 7 bases between. Germline CDR1 reads SGHTA; CDR2 reads FQGNSA. This CDR3 spans 13 amino acids. The CDR3 DNA follows: TGTGCCAGCAGCTTCCCTCCTTACAATGAGCAGTTCTTC. Amino acids: CASSFPPYNEQFF.

This clone was counted once. The gene calls are TRBV25-1 and TRBJ2-1, with D tentatively TRBD2 (5 bases). CDR1 and CDR2 from the germline V gene are MGHDK and SYGVNS. V lost 1 base to trimming and J lost 5 bases, with 9 bases between them. There are 14 residues in the CDR3. This chain's CDR3 is CASSELPGNNEQFF. The CDR3 nucleotides are TGTGCCAGCAGTGAATTACCGGGAAACAATGAGCAGTTCTTC.

The V and J genes are TRBV5-6 and TRBJ2-3; 12 bases align to TRBD2. CDR1 SGHDT and CDR2 YYEEEE come from the germline V gene. The CDR3 is 19 amino acids. V gave up 4 bases and J gave up 6 bases; unmatched junction bases: 18. The CDR3 region is CASSHESSAGLAGGDTQYF. The CDR3 DNA reads TGTGCCAGCAGCCATGAGAGTTCTGCGGGGCTAGCGGGAGGGGATACGCAGTATTTT.

This chain uses TRBV5-6 with TRBJ2-3; maybe TRBD1 (5 bases). From germline, CDR1 is SGHDT and CDR2 YYEEEE. V lost 4 bases to trimming and J lost 4 bases, with 13 bases between them. There are 14 residues in the CDR3. The CDR3 region has the DNA TGTGCCAGCAGCACGGACACCTGGCCAGATACGCAGTATTTT. Translation: CASSTDTWPDTQYF.